The next 26 T cell receptor beta chains were all read from a single sample in a study of CD8 T cells in ankylosing spondylitis. Each CDR3 protein is one row after TCRdb ran MiXCR on the 5' RACE reads. The table lists 150,000 to 200,000 distinct CDR3 sequences, over 10% of them singletons, with about 15% in the top ten. Sequenced input: blood, either unsorted or a sorted T cell fraction (not recorded which). These receptors were taken from a male donor with ankylosing spondylitis or in good health (not recorded which).

The genes are TRBV27 and TRBJ2-7; TRBD1 aligns across 9 bases. The CDR3 covers 14 residues. The V gene end was trimmed by 3 bases and the J gene end by 6 bases; junction bases not matched to a gene: 6. Germline assignment: CDR1 MNHEY and CDR2 SMNVEV (reference sequence). In DNA, the CDR3 is TGTGCCAGCAGTTTTGCGGACAGGGGAAGCGAGCAGTACTTC. Encoded protein: CASSFADRGSEQYF.

The genes are TRBV11-2 and TRBJ2-1, with 10 bases fitting TRBD2. The CDR3 runs to 18 residues. The germline CDR1 and CDR2 sequences are SGHAT and FQNNGV. V was pared by 1 base and J by 7 bases, with 13 bases of the junction left unmatched. This CDR3 reads CASSLVPSGSNILNEQFF. The CDR3 DNA is TGTGCCAGCAGCTTAGTCCCTAGCGGGAGCAATATTTTGAATGAGCAGTTCTTC.

The gene calls are TRBV4-1 and TRBJ1-3; D remains ambiguous. CDR1 is MGHRA and CDR2 is YSYEKL in the germline V gene. This CDR3 is 13 amino acids long. V was cut by 0 bases and J by 5 bases, with 5 bases left in between. The DNA for the CDR3 is TGCGCCAGCAGCCAAGATGACCGAAACACCATATATTTT. Amino acid sequence: CASSQDDRNTIYF.

The chain combines TRBV2 with TRBJ2-1, with D perhaps TRBD2 (5 bases). V shed 3 bases and J shed 7 bases, with 7 bases lying between them. Germline CDR1 and CDR2: SNHLY and FYNNEI. The CDR3 is 12 residues long. CDR3 sequence reads: CASSDGGNEQFF. The CDR3 region has the DNA TGTGCCAGCAGTGACGGCGGGAATGAGCAGTTCTTC.

This chain connects TRBV4-1 to TRBJ2-7; D remains unclear. Trimming took off 0 bases at V and 7 bases at J, with 7 bases between the two ends. There are 12 residues in the CDR3. Germline loops: CDR1 MGHRA, CDR2 YSYEKL. CDR3 coding DNA: TGCGCCAGCAGCCAAGAGGGGTTAGAGCAGTACTTC. Translating it yields CASSQEGLEQYF.

This clonotype showed up just a few times. The rearrangement links TRBV2 to TRBJ2-7; tentative D call: TRBD2 (5 bases). Trimming removed 8 bases from V and 3 bases from J, with 8 bases in between. Germline V gene data show CDR1 as SNHLY and CDR2 as FYNNEI. The CDR3 runs 11 residues. The CDR3 spells CASGGLYEQYF. CDR3 DNA: TGTGCCAGCGGCGGGCTCTACGAGCAGTACTTC.

This clonotype was detected only a few times. V usage is TRBV20-1 and J usage is TRBJ1-1; no firm D call. The CDR3 runs to 12 residues. The V and J ends lost 7 bases and 3 bases respectively, with 12 bases between them. Germline V gene sequence: CDR1 DFQATT, CDR2 SNEGSKA (reference sequence). The CDR3 sequence is CSGTELHTEAFF. The CDR3 coding sequence is TGCAGTGGCACTGAACTTCACACTGAAGCTTTCTTT.

This clonotype has just a few counts. CDR3 amino acids: CASGGGEPQHF. In nucleotides, the CDR3 is TGTGCCAGCGGCGGGGGGGAGCCCCAGCATTTT. J is TRBJ1-5 and V is TRBV7-9; TRBD1 might be the D (5 bases). This CDR3 is 11 amino acids long. The germline gives CDR1 SEHNR, CDR2 FQNEAQ (reference sequence). V dropped 8 bases and J dropped 8 bases, with 10 bases sitting between them.

This clonotype was picked up a small number of times. The rearrangement uses TRBV6-5 and TRBJ2-1, with D maybe TRBD2 (5 bases). The V end was cut by 4 bases, the J end by 8 bases, with 21 bases between. The CDR3 totals 16 residues. CDR1 is MNHEY, CDR2 SVGAGI, per germline. CDR3 coding DNA: TGTGCCAGCAGTTTATTCGACGGAGTTTTGAGGGATGAGCAGTTCTTC. Translating gives CASSLFDGVLRDEQFF.

This clonotype was seen more than once but under ten times. This chain links TRBV5-1 with TRBJ2-7, with D tentatively TRBD1 (6 bases). The CDR3 has 16 amino acids. The V end lost 4 bases, the J end lost 5 bases, and 22 bases lay between the germline ends. The germline V gene has CDR1 SGHRS and CDR2 YFSETQ. Here the CDR3 reads CASSPLGPNRVDEQYF. DNA of the CDR3: TGCGCCAGCAGCCCACTTGGACCCAACAGGGTAGACGAGCAGTACTTC.

V gene TRBV27 combines with J gene TRBJ2-7, with D hard to call. Trimming pared 3 bases from V and 7 bases from J, leaving 10 bases between. The CDR3 is made up of 12 amino acids. CDR1 is MNHEY, CDR2 SMNVEV, per germline (reference sequence). Written as DNA, the CDR3 is TGTGCCAGCAGTTTCCCAGGACGGGAGCAGTACTTC. Amino acid sequence: CASSFPGREQYF.

This CDR3 is CASSPEGQGVQETQYF. The DNA for the CDR3 is TGTGCCAGCAGCCCGGAGGGACAGGGGGTTCAAGAGACCCAGTACTTC. The V and J genes are TRBV5-6 and TRBJ2-5; 11 bases map to TRBD1. The germline CDR1 and CDR2 sequences are SGHDT and YYEEEE. The junction had 7 bases not matched to a gene; V was cut back by 4 bases and J by 2 bases. The CDR3 contains 16 residues.

The rearrangement links TRBV10-3 to TRBJ2-1, with a possible D match to TRBD2 (6 bases). Germline V gene lookup returns CDR1 ENHRY and CDR2 SYGVKD. V was shortened by 6 bases and J by 2 bases, with 17 bases between the two germline ends. The CDR3 loop spans 16 amino acids. Written as DNA, the CDR3 is TGTGCCATCAGCCCGGGGGTAGCGGACCCCTACAATGAGCAGTTCTTC. Its translation is CAISPGVADPYNEQFF.

This clonotype was counted only a few times. The chain combines TRBV2 with TRBJ2-1, with TRBD2 identical over 7 bases. The V gene end was trimmed by 3 bases and the J gene end by 3 bases; junction bases not matched to a gene: 14. Germline V gene data show CDR1 as SNHLY and CDR2 as FYNNEI. The CDR3 extends over 18 amino acids. Here the CDR3 reads CASSEGFRGSHRYNEQFF. The CDR3 DNA reads as TGTGCCAGCAGTGAGGGGTTCCGCGGGAGCCATCGCTACAATGAGCAGTTCTTC. Full variable domain (remainder filled in from reference TRBV2 and TRBJ2-1): EPEVTQTPSHQVTQMGQEVILRCVPISNHLYFYWYRQILGQKVEFLVSFYNNEISEKSEIFDDQFSVERPDGSNFTLKIRSTKLEDSAMYFCASSEGFRGSHRYNEQFFGPGTRLTVL.

The CDR3 here is CASSSSAPLRDTEAFF. DNA for the CDR3: TGTGCCAGCAGCTCTTCAGCCCCTCTAAGGGACACTGAAGCTTTCTTT. The rearrangement joins TRBV11-1 to TRBJ1-1; D is unclear. From germline, CDR1 is SGHAT and CDR2 FQDESV (reference sequence). V lost 4 bases, J lost 3 bases, and 18 bases lay in between. The CDR3 extends over 16 amino acids.

This clonotype was seen many times. The rearrangement links TRBV12-3 or TRBV12-4 to TRBJ2-5, with a tentative D call TRBD2 (6 bases). This CDR3 contains 14 residues. V was pared by 4 bases and J by 2 bases, with 11 bases between. The CDR3 coding sequence is TGTGCCAGCAGTTATCGGGACTTACAAGAGACCCAGTACTTC. Translating it yields CASSYRDLQETQYF.

V is TRBV11-2 and J is TRBJ2-7; 7 bases line up with TRBD1. There are 15 residues in the CDR3. Germline V gives CDR1 SGHAT, CDR2 FQNNGV. V lost 1 base and J lost 3; bases outside the gene matches: 6. CDR3 sequence reads: CASSLGGTANYEQYF. The CDR3 DNA reads TGTGCCAGCAGCTTAGGAGGGACAGCGAACTACGAGCAGTACTTC.

The rearrangement joins TRBV20-1 to TRBJ2-1; TRBD2 aligns across 7 bases. Per the germline V gene, CDR1 is DFQATT and CDR2 is SNEGSKA (reference sequence). Germline trimming cut 5 bases from V and 2 bases from J; bases unmatched to any gene: 12. This CDR3 has 16 amino acids. CDR3 nucleotide sequence: TGCAGTGCTCCGGACTGGGGCGGGGGAACCTACAATGAGCAGTTCTTC. It specifies CSAPDWGGGTYNEQFF.

The chain employs TRBV3-1 and TRBJ2-7; 7 bases align to TRBD1. Germline values: CDR1 LGHDT, CDR2 YNNKEL (reference sequence). This CDR3 has 14 residues. Trimming at V came to 5 bases and at J to 2 bases, leaving 6 bases not matched to a gene. The CDR3 DNA reads as TGTGCCAGCAGCGGCCGGGACAGACCCTACGAGCAGTACTTC. Protein sequence: CASSGRDRPYEQYF.

This clonotype was counted ten times or more. This chain uses TRBV27 with TRBJ1-5, with D uncertain. Between the trimmed V and J ends, which lost 4 bases and 7 bases, there was a span of 8 bases. The CDR3 runs 12 residues. Germline values: CDR1 MNHEY, CDR2 SMNVEV (reference sequence). This CDR3 is CASSSGGQPQHF. CDR3 DNA: TGTGCCAGCAGTTCGGGTGGACAGCCCCAGCATTTT.

V and J are TRBV10-2 and TRBJ1-1; 7 bases line up with TRBD1. The J segment lost 0 bases and the V segment lost 0 bases, leaving 1 base of the junction unmatched. This CDR3 has 15 residues. The germline V gene encodes CDR1 WSHSY and CDR2 SAAADI. DNA of the CDR3: TGCGCCAGCAGTGAGTCGACAGGGATGAACACTGAAGCTTTCTTT. It is translated as CASSESTGMNTEAFF.

The V gene is TRBV20-1, the J gene TRBJ2-7; D unclear. Trimming removed 1 base at V and 2 bases at J, with 15 bases between. Germline-derived CDR1 and CDR2 are DFQATT and SNEGSKA (reference sequence). This CDR3 is 15 amino acids long. DNA for the CDR3: TGCAGTGCTAGAGGGTCAGCTGGCCGTCCCTACGAGCAGTACTTC. It specifies CSARGSAGRPYEQYF.

The chain joins TRBV10-3 to TRBJ1-1, with a possible D match to TRBD1 (6 bases). V gave up 2 bases and J gave up 3 bases, with 16 bases separating them. The CDR3 is made up of 16 amino acids. The germline V gene encodes CDR1 ENHRY and CDR2 SYGVKD. The CDR3 loop is CAISETGGQGHTEAFF. CDR3 coding DNA: TGTGCCATCAGTGAGACGGGTGGGCAGGGGCACACTGAAGCTTTCTTT.

This clonotype was recorded once. The genes are TRBV20-1 and TRBJ2-7; the match to TRBD2 covers 8 bases. This CDR3 spans 13 amino acids. After removal of 3 bases from V and 0 bases from J, the junction contained 1 base not matched to a gene. Germline values: CDR1 DFQATT, CDR2 SNEGSKA (reference sequence). The CDR3 protein is CSASGRASYEQYF. In nucleotides, the CDR3 is TGCAGTGCTAGCGGGAGGGCCTCCTACGAGCAGTACTTC.

This rearrangement joins TRBV4-1 to TRBJ2-1; D might be TRBD2 (6 bases). V was trimmed by 0 bases and J by 8 bases, leaving 8 bases between them. Germline-derived CDR1 and CDR2 are MGHRA and YSYEKL. This CDR3 region has 13 residues. CDR3 coding DNA: TGCGCCAGCAGCCAAGAGTGGGGGGATGAGCAGTTCTTC. Its protein product is CASSQEWGDEQFF.

This clonotype appeared a few times. The V call is TRBV11-3, the J call TRBJ2-2, with D possibly matching TRBD1 (5 bases). Trimming took 4 bases from V and 0 from J, leaving 12 bases between them. The CDR3 is made up of 16 amino acids. Germline assignment: CDR1 SGHNT and CDR2 YENEEA. The CDR3 bases are TGTGCCAGCAGCTCTTACCAAGGGGCGAACACCGGGGAGCTGTTTTTT. Translating it yields CASSSYQGANTGELFF.